A selection of T cell receptor beta chains follows, all from one sample in a study of blood T cell repertoires in COVID-19. TCRdb's table, derived via immunoSEQ multiplex PCR, lists solely in-frame clones and lacks some. The table lists about 270,000 clones, around 92% of them singletons. The sample comprised peripheral blood. The receptors were gathered from a person aged 18 to 35 with COVID-19, enrolled during active disease. Both conserved end residues are part of each CDR3. The D gene is left open where the match is weak. A row's size may be missing; if present it is once, few, many or a size class.

CDR3 DNA | CDR3 protein | clone size | CDR3 length | V gene | D gene | J gene
TGTGCCAGCAGCCCGGGACAGGCCTCCTACGAGCAGTACTTC | CASSPGQASYEQYF | - | 14 | TRBV7-2 | TRBD1 | TRBJ2-7
TGTGCCAGCAGTTTGGGGGCAGGGACTAACTACGAGCAGTACTTC | CASSLGAGTNYEQYF | - | 15 | TRBV28 | - | TRBJ2-7
TGTGCCAGCAGCTTCTTTGGTAGCGGGAGTGTTGAGCAGTTCTTC | CASSFFGSGSVEQFF | - | 15 | TRBV5-4 | TRBD2 | TRBJ2-1
TGTGCCAGCTCAGCACCGGGACTACCTTACAATGAGCAGTTCTTC | CASSAPGLPYNEQFF | - | 15 | TRBV18 | TRBD2 | TRBJ2-1
TGTGCCAGTAGTAACGGTGGGGGGGCAAGGCAGCCCCAGCATTTT | CASSNGGGARQPQHF | - | 15 | TRBV19 | - | TRBJ1-5
TGTGCCATCAGTGAGTCGGAGGGCTCCGGGGCCAACGTCCTGACTTTC | CAISESEGSGANVLTF | - | 16 | TRBV10-3 | - | TRBJ2-6
TGCGCCAGCAGCCCCGGGACAACTAAGAACACTGAAGCTTTCTTT | CASSPGTTKNTEAFF | - | 15 | TRBV5-1 | - | TRBJ1-1
TGTGCCAGCAGCTTACCCTTAGAGACCCAGTACTTC | CASSLPLETQYF | - | 12 | TRBV7-9 | - | TRBJ2-5
TGTGCCAGTAGTATAAAGGGGTTTGGCGGGAGAGGGAAAAACATTCAGTACTTC | CASSIKGFGGRGKNIQYF | - | 18 | TRBV19 | TRBD2 | TRBJ2-4
TGTGCCAGCAGCCAAGATGATACCAGGGGATGGAGCGGGAGATGGGAGCAGTTCTTC | CASSQDDTRGWSGRWEQFF | once | 19 | TRBV3-1/TRBV3-2 | TRBD2 | TRBJ2-1
TGTGCCAGCAGTTTCGCGGGAGGGGCAGATACGCAGTATTTT | CASSFAGGADTQYF | - | 14 | TRBV6-2/TRBV6-3 | TRBD2 | TRBJ2-3
TGTGCCAGCAGGCCCTCGCCCGCGGGAGTGTACGAGCAGTACTTC | CASRPSPAGVYEQYF | - | 15 | TRBV2 | TRBD2 | TRBJ2-7
TGTGCCAGTACAGGGACAGTTTCGAACACTGAAGCTTTCTTT | CASTGTVSNTEAFF | - | 14 | TRBV19 | TRBD1 | TRBJ1-1
TGCGCCAGCAGCTGGTTGGACAAGAACACTGAAGCTTTCTTT | CASSWLDKNTEAFF | few | 14 | TRBV5-1 | - | TRBJ1-1
TGTGCCACTGGGCAGGGGGCAAACTATGGCTACACCTTC | CATGQGANYGYTF | - | 13 | TRBV2 | TRBD1 | TRBJ1-2
TGTGCCAGCAGCTTGGGAGGTTCCAGCTCCTACGAGCAGTACTTC | CASSLGGSSSYEQYF | - | 15 | TRBV5-5 | - | TRBJ2-7
TGTGCCAGCAGGGCGACTGGGGGGGCCAACGTCCTGACTTTC | CASRATGGANVLTF | - | 14 | TRBV27 | - | TRBJ2-6
TGTGCCAGCAGTGGGGTTTTGGGCTGGCGTGGCTACACCTTC | CASSGVLGWRGYTF | - | 14 | TRBV25-1 | - | TRBJ1-2
TGTGCCAGCCATAGCGGGAGGTCTTGGGAGACCCAGTACTTC | CASHSGRSWETQYF | once | 14 | TRBV28 | TRBD2 | TRBJ2-5
TGTGCCAGCAGCCAAGACCCAACTAGCGGGGTATACGAGCAGTACTTC | CASSQDPTSGVYEQYF | - | 16 | TRBV4-2 | TRBD2 | TRBJ2-7
TGTGCCTGGAGTGTAAGTAGCGGGAGGGGGACCTACAATGAGCAGTTCTTC | CAWSVSSGRGTYNEQFF | - | 17 | TRBV30 | TRBD2 | TRBJ2-1
TGTGCCAGCAGCTTGGTGCTAGCGACCTACAATGAGCAGTTCTTC | CASSLVLATYNEQFF | once | 15 | TRBV5-4 | - | TRBJ2-1
TGTGCCAGCAGTCCCGGGACTGTCAGCACAGATACGCAGTATTTT | CASSPGTVSTDTQYF | - | 15 | TRBV27 | - | TRBJ2-3
TGTGCCAGCAGTGAGGGGCCGTGGGGAAGCTCCTACGAGCAGTACTTC | CASSEGPWGSSYEQYF | - | 16 | TRBV2 | - | TRBJ2-7
TGTGCCAGCAGCTTGGGACACCTTCTTAATTCACCCCTCCACTTT | CASSLGHLLNSPLHF | - | 15 | TRBV5-5 | - | TRBJ1-6
TGTGCCAGCACTCGAGGACAGGGCTATGGCTACACCTTC | CASTRGQGYGYTF | - | 13 | TRBV5-8 | TRBD1 | TRBJ1-2
TGTGCCAGCAGCCCAACCACTAGCGGGGCCTCCGGGACCCAGTACTTC | CASSPTTSGASGTQYF | - | 16 | TRBV11-3 | TRBD2 | TRBJ2-5
TGTGCCAGCAGTGAGAGGGGGCGCGACACCGGGGAGCTGTTTTTT | CASSERGRDTGELFF | - | 15 | TRBV25-1 | TRBD1 | TRBJ2-2
TGTGCCAGCAGCCAATATAATTCACCCCTCCACTTT | CASSQYNSPLHF | - | 12 | TRBV27 | - | TRBJ1-6
TGTGCCAGCAGCTTAGAGCCCGAGGGCACAGATACGCAGTATTTT | CASSLEPEGTDTQYF | - | 15 | TRBV7-6 | - | TRBJ2-3
TGTGCCAGCAGAACAACCCCAACAGTTGGCTACACCTTC | CASRTTPTVGYTF | - | 13 | TRBV6-5 | - | TRBJ1-2
TGTGCCAGCAGCTTAGGTCAGGGGATGGCCAAAAACATTCAGTACTTC | CASSLGQGMAKNIQYF | - | 16 | TRBV7-2 | - | TRBJ2-4
TGTGCCGTCACAGGGGGCACTGAAGCTTTCTTT | CAVTGGTEAFF | - | 11 | TRBV2 | TRBD1 | TRBJ1-1
TGTGCCAGCAGTAAACTAGCGGGAGAGGTAAATACGCAGTATTTT | CASSKLAGEVNTQYF | once | 15 | TRBV6-4 | TRBD2 | TRBJ2-3
TGCGCCAGCAGCTTTTTCCGGACAGGGGAGGTTGGAGAGACCCAGTACTTC | CASSFFRTGEVGETQYF | - | 17 | TRBV5-1 | TRBD1 | TRBJ2-5
TGCGCCAGCAGCCAAGGGACAGGGGGGATTGGCTACACCTTC | CASSQGTGGIGYTF | - | 14 | TRBV4-3 | TRBD1 | TRBJ1-2
TGCAGCGTTGAAAACCAGGGAGGCTACACCTTC | CSVENQGGYTF | - | 11 | TRBV29-1 | - | TRBJ1-2
TGTGCCAGCAGTCCCATAAGGGGGATGCAAGCTTTCTTT | CASSPIRGMQAFF | - | 13 | TRBV12-3/TRBV12-4 | - | TRBJ1-1
TGCGCCAGCAGCCGGTTGACAGGTGCAACTAATGAAAAACTGTTTTTT | CASSRLTGATNEKLFF | few | 16 | TRBV4-1 | - | TRBJ1-4